Listed here are 11 T cell receptor beta chains from one sample, sequenced in a study of Graves' ophthalmopathy and Graves' hyperthyroidism. Amplifying from RNA transcripts, the study obtained TCR beta CDR3 regions. Second-round multiplex PCR came after a first-round RT-PCR that employed HTBI primers. TCRdb used MiXCR to reprocess the multiplex PCR reads, holding one entry per CDR3 protein. The sample has some 390,000 distinct CDR3 sequences, 15% to 20% seen once. The specimen sequenced was peripheral blood. These receptors all stem from a woman between 18 and 30 years old with Graves' ophthalmopathy.

This clonotype was recorded many times. The CDR3 DNA sequence: TGTGCCAGCAGTTATGGGCCCGGGGAGCTGTTTTTT. Its protein is CASSYGPGELFF. This chain links TRBV6-2 or TRBV6-3 with TRBJ2-2, with unresolved D. Trimming took 3 bases from V and 6 from J, leaving 5 bases between them. The CDR3 has 12 residues. CDR1 is MNHEY, CDR2 SVGEGT, per germline.

In its sample, this clonotype was seen many times. This chain uses TRBV24-1 with TRBJ2-7; perhaps D is TRBD1 or TRBD2 (5 bases each). The CDR3 sequence is 14 residues long. V dropped 5 bases and J dropped 2 bases, with 12 bases sitting between them. The germline gives CDR1 KGHDR, CDR2 SFDVKD. The chain's CDR3 is CATSGGDAPYEQYF. In nucleotides, the CDR3 is TGTGCCACCAGTGGAGGGGACGCCCCCTACGAGCAGTACTTC.

The table lists this clonotype with many counts. The CDR3: CAWSVTSRGGELFF. The CDR3 region has the DNA TGTGCCTGGAGTGTCACTAGCCGGGGGGGGGAGCTGTTTTTT. The rearrangement uses TRBV30 and TRBJ2-2, with a weak D call TRBD2 (6 bases). The germline V gene encodes CDR1 GTSNPN and CDR2 SVGIG (reference sequence). The CDR3 runs to 14 residues. V was pared by 0 bases and J by 8 bases, with 13 bases between. The full variable domain, in which reference TRBV30 and TRBJ2-2 provide the parts outside the CDR3, is SQTIHQWPATLVQPVGSPLSLECTVEGTSNPNLYWYRQAAGRGLQLLFYSVGIGQISSEVPQNLSASRPQDRQFILSSKKLLLSDSGFYLCAWSVTSRGGELFFGEGSRLTVL.

The sample holds many counts of this clonotype. The chain uses TRBV29-1 and TRBJ2-7; possibly TRBD2 for D (5 bases). Germline V gene data show CDR1 as SQVTM and CDR2 as ANQGSEA. The V gene lost 5 bases and the J gene lost 0 bases, with 14 bases spanning the gap. This CDR3 has 14 residues. The CDR3 coding sequence is TGCAGCGTTCGGGGTCTTAGCGCCTCCTACGAGCAGTACTTC. Its protein product is CSVRGLSASYEQYF.

This clonotype was observed many times. The chain carries TRBV29-1 and TRBJ2-5, with 12 nucleotides matching TRBD1. Trimming at V came to 5 bases and at J to 5 bases, leaving 6 bases not matched to a gene. Looked up from germline, CDR1 is SQVTM and CDR2 is ANQGSEA. The CDR3 runs 14 residues. CDR3 residues: CSVWGTGGGETQYF. The DNA of the CDR3 is TGCAGCGTTTGGGGGACAGGGGGCGGCGAGACCCAGTACTTC. The entire variable domain, with the rest obtained from reference TRBV29-1 and TRBJ2-5, is as follows: SAVISQKPSRDICQRGTSLTIQCQVDSQVTMMFWYRQQPGQSLTLIATANQGSEATYESGFVIDKFPISRPNLTFSTLTVSNMSPEDSSIYLCSVWGTGGGETQYFGPGTRLLVL.

This clonotype was detected ten times or more. The chain employs TRBV11-2 and TRBJ1-6; D call uncertain. Trimming left V 3 bases short and J 14 bases short, with 8 bases between. Germline CDR1 reads SGHAT; CDR2 reads FQNNGV. CDR3 size: 11 residues. The CDR3 DNA follows: TGTGCCAGCAGCTTCAGAGAGGCCCTCCACTTT. This codes for CASSFREALHF.

The chain employs TRBV12-3 or TRBV12-4 and TRBJ1-5; 9 bases map to TRBD1. The CDR3 is 15 amino acids. V lost 8 bases, J lost 6 bases, and 11 bases stayed unmatched. The CDR3 DNA reads TGTGCCAGCGCCCCCGCGGACAGGGGTGGTCAGCCCCAGCATTTT. It is translated as CASAPADRGGQPQHF.

The V gene is TRBV28, the J gene TRBJ2-7; 8 positions agree with TRBD2. Looked up from germline, CDR1 is MDHEN and CDR2 is SYDVKM. The CDR3 runs 14 residues. V trimming: 6 bases; J trimming: 13 bases; junction bases outside the gene matches: 17. The CDR3 loop reads CASSRLYGGRSFYF. In DNA form, the CDR3 reads TGTGCCAGCAGCCGGTTATACGGCGGGAGGTCTTTCTACTTC.

V usage is TRBV6-2 or TRBV6-3 and J usage is TRBJ1-2; TRBD1 matches 8 bases. This CDR3 region has 15 residues. Germline values: CDR1 MNHEY, CDR2 SVGEGT. J was trimmed by 4 bases and V by 4 bases; bases with no gene match: 8. CDR3 DNA: TGTGCCAGCAGTTTCCTCCGACAGGGGATCTATGGCTACACCTTC. Its translation: CASSFLRQGIYGYTF.

This clonotype was seen a few times. The V gene is TRBV18, the J gene TRBJ2-2; D ambiguous. The V gene's germline CDR1 is KGHSH and CDR2 LQKENI. The CDR3 loop spans 14 amino acids. V lost 3 bases and J lost 6, with 11 bases in between. This CDR3 reads CASSPISLAGELFF. The DNA of the CDR3 is TGTGCCAGCTCACCGATTTCGTTAGCCGGGGAGCTGTTTTTT.

This clonotype was observed at least ten times. The rearrangement links TRBV4-3 to TRBJ2-5; D is perhaps TRBD2 (5 bases). V was cut by 0 bases and J by 5 bases, with 13 bases left in between. Germline V lookup: CDR1 LGHNA, CDR2 YSLEER. The CDR3 runs to 15 residues. In DNA form, the CDR3 reads TGCGCCAGCAGCCAAGATTTGCGGGTCTCGGAGACCCAGTACTTC. Its protein is CASSQDLRVSETQYF.